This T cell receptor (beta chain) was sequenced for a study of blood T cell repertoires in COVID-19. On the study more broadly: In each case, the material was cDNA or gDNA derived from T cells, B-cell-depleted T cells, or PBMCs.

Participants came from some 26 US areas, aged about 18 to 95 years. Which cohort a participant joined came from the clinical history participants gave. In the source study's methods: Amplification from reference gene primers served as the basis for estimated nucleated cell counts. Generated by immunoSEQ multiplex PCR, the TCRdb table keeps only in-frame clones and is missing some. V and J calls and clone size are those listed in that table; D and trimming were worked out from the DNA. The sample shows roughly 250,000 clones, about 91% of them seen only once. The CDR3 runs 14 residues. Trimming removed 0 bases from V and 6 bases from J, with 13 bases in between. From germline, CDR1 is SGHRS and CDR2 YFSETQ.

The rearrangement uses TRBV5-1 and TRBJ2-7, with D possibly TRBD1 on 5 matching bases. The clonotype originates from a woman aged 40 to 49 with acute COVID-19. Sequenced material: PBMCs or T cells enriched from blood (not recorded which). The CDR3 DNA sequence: TGCGCCAGCAGCTTGGGGCAGGGAATGGGCGAGCAGTACTTC. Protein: CASSLGQGMGEQYF.